This is a list of T cell receptor beta chains from one sample in a study of blood T cell repertoires in COVID-19. The assay was immunoSEQ multiplex PCR, and TCRdb's table has in-frame clones only and misses some. The repertoire includes around 280,000 clones, around 87% of them detected once, and 2% to 2.5% sits in the top ten. Sequences were obtained from peripheral blood. The receptors derive from a woman aged 45 to 65 who had recovered from COVID-19. Both conserved end residues are part of each CDR3. D genes are given only for firm matches. Part of the rows lack a size; the others show once, few, many or a class for expanded clones.

D: -
V: TRBV2
size: -
J: TRBJ1-2
CDR3: CASSEVLAGGYTF
DNA: TGTGCCAGCAGTGAAGTGTTGGCCGGGGGCTACACCTTC

D: -
V: TRBV7-9
size: -
J: TRBJ1-1
CDR3: CASSLVGVRGTEAFF
DNA: TGTGCCAGCAGCTTAGTCGGAGTAAGGGGCACTGAAGCTTTCTTT

D: -
V: TRBV7-2
size: -
J: TRBJ1-5
CDR3: CASSLVSGGNQPQHF
DNA: TGTGCCAGCAGCTTAGTTTCGGGGGGCAATCAGCCCCAGCATTTT

D: TRBD1
V: TRBV30
size: -
J: TRBJ2-5
CDR3: CAWARQGKTQYF
DNA: TGTGCCTGGGCTCGACAGGGTAAGACCCAGTACTTC

D: TRBD1
V: TRBV6-1
size: -
J: TRBJ1-5
CDR3: CASSAVQGGSNQPQHF
DNA: TGTGCCAGCAGTGCGGTACAGGGGGGAAGCAATCAGCCCCAGCATTTT

D: TRBD2
V: TRBV6-2/TRBV6-3
size: -
J: TRBJ2-3
CDR3: CASSYQRGVTDTQYF
DNA: TGTGCCAGCAGTTACCAGCGGGGGGTCACAGATACGCAGTATTTT

D: -
V: TRBV12-5
size: -
J: TRBJ1-1
CDR3: CASGLVPGNTEAFF
DNA: TGTGCTAGTGGTTTGGTACCCGGGAACACTGAAGCTTTCTTT

D: TRBD2
V: TRBV4-3
size: few
J: TRBJ2-1
CDR3: CASSQATPISGRRNEQFF
DNA: TGCGCCAGCAGCCAGGCTACACCGATTAGCGGGAGGCGCAATGAGCAGTTCTTC

D: -
V: TRBV19
size: -
J: TRBJ2-1
CDR3: CASRGGSSYNEQFF
DNA: TGTGCCAGTAGGGGAGGCAGCTCCTACAATGAGCAGTTCTTC

D: -
V: TRBV10-1
size: -
J: TRBJ2-7
CDR3: CASSDPGRRDEQYF
DNA: TGCGCCAGCAGTGACCCGGGGAGGAGGGACGAGCAGTACTTC

D: -
V: TRBV5-1
size: -
J: TRBJ2-2
CDR3: CASSSGFNTGELFF
DNA: TGCGCCAGCAGCTCCGGGTTTAACACCGGGGAGCTGTTTTTT

D: TRBD1
V: TRBV7-9
size: once
J: TRBJ2-1
CDR3: CASSKQGINEQFF
DNA: TGTGCCAGCAGCAAACAGGGGATAAATGAGCAGTTCTTC

D: -
V: TRBV7-2
size: -
J: TRBJ2-7
CDR3: CASSLLRSSYEQYF
DNA: TGTGCCAGCAGCTTATTAAGGAGCTCCTACGAGCAGTACTTC

D: TRBD1
V: TRBV19
size: -
J: TRBJ2-6
CDR3: CASSIPQGAGANVLTF
DNA: TGTGCCAGTAGTATCCCCCAGGGGGCTGGGGCCAACGTCCTGACTTTC

D: -
V: TRBV28
size: -
J: TRBJ1-4
CDR3: CASSTTGPADNEKLFF
DNA: TGTGCCAGCAGCACGACAGGTCCCGCCGATAATGAAAAACTGTTTTTT

D: -
V: TRBV7-2
size: -
J: TRBJ1-1
CDR3: CASSSLWAGKGTEAFF
DNA: TGTGCCAGCAGCTCCCTCTGGGCCGGGAAGGGCACTGAAGCTTTCTTT

D: TRBD1
V: TRBV5-8
size: -
J: TRBJ2-7
CDR3: CASSRTGTAYEQYF
DNA: TGTGCCAGCAGCCGTACCGGGACAGCTTACGAGCAGTACTTC

D: -
V: TRBV7-9
size: few
J: TRBJ1-2
CDR3: CASSLGAGERGYTF
DNA: TGTGCCAGCAGCTTAGGGGCGGGAGAAAGGGGCTACACCTTC

D: TRBD2
V: TRBV7-8
size: -
J: TRBJ2-7
CDR3: CASKLSGISYEQYF
DNA: TGTGCCAGCAAGTTAAGCGGGATCTCCTACGAGCAGTACTTC

D: TRBD2
V: TRBV11-1
size: -
J: TRBJ2-3
CDR3: CASSPGASGDTDTQYF
DNA: TGTGCCAGCAGCCCCGGGGCTAGCGGGGACACAGATACGCAGTATTTT

D: -
V: TRBV7-9
size: -
J: TRBJ1-2
CDR3: CASSLVRGNGYTF
DNA: TGTGCCAGCAGCTTAGTAAGGGGGAATGGCTACACCTTC

D: -
V: TRBV6-2/TRBV6-3
size: -
J: TRBJ1-5
CDR3: CASSPRGGGQPQHF
DNA: TGTGCCAGCAGCCCGCGGGGAGGCGGGCAGCCCCAGCATTTT

D: -
V: TRBV7-9
size: -
J: TRBJ1-2
CDR3: CASSLARQGPTPVYGYTF
DNA: TGTGCCAGCAGCTTAGCGCGGCAGGGGCCAACCCCCGTCTATGGCTACACCTTC

D: TRBD2
V: TRBV6-4
size: -
J: TRBJ2-3
CDR3: CASRASGGLLGTDTQYF
DNA: TGTGCCAGCAGAGCTAGCGGGGGGCTGCTGGGCACAGATACGCAGTATTTT

D: -
V: TRBV9
size: -
J: TRBJ1-1
CDR3: CASSDVPVENTEAFF
DNA: TGTGCCAGCAGCGATGTTCCGGTAGAGAACACTGAAGCTTTCTTT

D: TRBD1
V: TRBV19
size: -
J: TRBJ1-4
CDR3: CASNLGQGFEKLFF
DNA: TGTGCCAGTAATCTGGGACAGGGTTTTGAAAAACTGTTTTTT

D: TRBD2
V: TRBV4-3
size: -
J: TRBJ2-7
CDR3: CASSQDRPAGAYEQYF
DNA: TGCGCCAGCAGCCAAGACCGGCCAGCGGGGGCCTACGAGCAGTACTTC

D: TRBD2
V: TRBV7-3
size: -
J: TRBJ2-3
CDR3: CASSPGRTSGNHYTDTQYF
DNA: TGTGCCAGCAGCCCTGGGAGGACTAGCGGAAACCATTACACAGATACGCAGTATTTT

D: TRBD1
V: TRBV29-1
size: -
J: TRBJ2-1
CDR3: CSVEDPGQGLNEQFF
DNA: TGCAGCGTTGAAGACCCGGGACAGGGTCTCAATGAGCAGTTCTTC

D: -
V: TRBV4-1
size: -
J: TRBJ1-2
CDR3: CASSQESLDPGYGYTF
DNA: TGCGCCAGCAGCCAAGAATCTCTAGACCCGGGGTATGGCTACACCTTC

D: -
V: TRBV19
size: -
J: TRBJ1-3
CDR3: CASSILAGNTIYF
DNA: TGTGCCAGTAGTATCCTAGCTGGAAACACCATATATTTT

D: -
V: TRBV4-2
size: -
J: TRBJ2-3
CDR3: CASSQEMDYATDTQYF
DNA: TGTGCCAGCAGCCAAGAAATGGACTACGCCACAGATACGCAGTATTTT

D: -
V: TRBV7-9
size: -
J: TRBJ1-6
CDR3: CASSLGQTDNSPLHF
DNA: TGTGCCAGCAGCTTAGGGCAGACAGATAATTCACCCCTCCACTTT

D: -
V: TRBV20-1
size: -
J: TRBJ1-1
CDR3: CSAKLGLAFF
DNA: TGCAGTGCGAAATTGGGGCTAGCTTTCTTT

D: -
V: TRBV27
size: -
J: TRBJ2-1
CDR3: CASSLGSYNEQFF
DNA: TGTGCCAGCAGCCTCGGCTCCTACAATGAGCAGTTCTTC

D: -
V: TRBV29-1
size: -
J: TRBJ2-5
CDR3: CSVGLGLRETQYF
DNA: TGCAGCGTGGGACTCGGGCTGCGGGAGACCCAGTACTTC

D: TRBD1
V: TRBV6-5
size: few
J: TRBJ2-3
CDR3: CAVQGQGADTQYF
DNA: TGTGCCGTTCAGGGACAGGGGGCAGATACGCAGTATTTT

D: TRBD2
V: TRBV3-1/TRBV3-2
size: -
J: TRBJ2-1
CDR3: CASSQGRTSGGRDEQFF
DNA: TGTGCCAGCAGCCAAGGGAGGACTAGCGGGGGGAGGGATGAGCAGTTCTTC

D: TRBD1
V: TRBV7-6
size: -
J: TRBJ1-2
CDR3: CASSLNPMTGGVSGYTF
DNA: TGTGCCAGCAGCCTAAACCCCATGACAGGGGGAGTTTCGGGCTACACCTTC

D: TRBD1
V: TRBV4-3
size: -
J: TRBJ2-7
CDR3: CASSQGTGTYEQYF
DNA: TGCGCCAGCAGCCAAGGGACAGGGACCTACGAGCAGTACTTC

D: -
V: TRBV28
size: -
J: TRBJ2-7
CDR3: CASSFRVHEQYF
DNA: TGTGCCAGCTCATTCAGGGTCCACGAGCAGTACTTC

D: TRBD1
V: TRBV19
size: -
J: TRBJ1-2
CDR3: CASSQDRVGYTF
DNA: TGTGCCAGTAGTCAGGACAGGGTCGGCTACACCTTC

D: -
V: TRBV5-4
size: -
J: TRBJ1-2
CDR3: CASSFYKGGLYGYTF
DNA: TGTGCCAGCAGCTTTTATAAGGGAGGGCTCTATGGCTACACCTTC

D: TRBD1
V: TRBV5-1
size: -
J: TRBJ1-4
CDR3: CASSPTGQGRATNEKLFF
DNA: TGCGCCAGCAGCCCGACCGGACAGGGTAGGGCAACTAATGAAAAACTGTTTTTT

D: -
V: TRBV9
size: -
J: TRBJ1-1
CDR3: CASSVDNISAFF
DNA: TGTGCCAGCAGCGTAGATAATATTTCGGCTTTCTTT

D: TRBD2
V: TRBV11-2
size: -
J: TRBJ2-7
CDR3: CASSRGGTHYEQYF
DNA: TGTGCCAGCAGCCGCGGGGGAACTCACTACGAGCAGTACTTC

D: TRBD1
V: TRBV19
size: few
J: TRBJ2-2
CDR3: CASRTGQGDTGELFF
DNA: TGTGCCAGTCGAACGGGACAGGGGGACACCGGGGAGCTGTTTTTT

D: TRBD2
V: TRBV4-2
size: -
J: TRBJ2-1
CDR3: CASSQDAAGGYNEQFF
DNA: TGTGCCAGCAGCCAAGATGCAGCGGGGGGTTACAATGAGCAGTTCTTC

D: -
V: TRBV7-8
size: few
J: TRBJ1-1
CDR3: CASSPRGDTEAFF
DNA: TGTGCCAGCAGCCCCCGGGGTGACACTGAAGCTTTCTTT

D: -
V: TRBV6-1
size: -
J: TRBJ1-2
CDR3: CASSEAARSYGYTF
DNA: TGTGCCAGCAGTGAAGCGGCACGGAGCTATGGCTACACCTTC

D: -
V: TRBV19
size: once
J: TRBJ1-2
CDR3: CASSPQGTSMNYGYTF
DNA: TGTGCCAGTAGTCCCCAGGGGACGTCGATGAACTATGGCTACACCTTC

D: TRBD1
V: TRBV19
size: -
J: TRBJ1-1
CDR3: CASTIQTGMMSEAFF
DNA: TGTGCCAGTACTATTCAGACAGGGATGATGAGTGAAGCTTTCTTT

D: -
V: TRBV21-1
size: -
J: TRBJ1-1
CDR3: CASSTKMARDRRGKTEAFF
DNA: TGTGCCAGCAGCACCAAAATGGCCCGGGACAGGAGGGGGAAGACTGAAGCTTTCTTT

D: -
V: TRBV4-2
size: -
J: TRBJ2-4
CDR3: CASSLTVPDNIQYF
DNA: TGTGCCAGCAGCCTGACAGTCCCAGACAACATTCAGTACTTC

D: -
V: TRBV9
size: -
J: TRBJ1-3
CDR3: CASSVSGVEAGNTIYF
DNA: TGTGCCAGCAGCGTAAGCGGGGTTGAGGCTGGAAACACCATATATTTT

D: -
V: TRBV6-5
size: -
J: TRBJ1-2
CDR3: CASSFRQEIGNGYTF
DNA: TGTGCCAGCAGTTTTAGACAGGAGATTGGAAATGGCTACACCTTC

D: -
V: TRBV19
size: -
J: TRBJ2-3
CDR3: CASSPGERTDTQYF
DNA: TGTGCCAGTAGTCCCGGGGAGAGGACAGATACGCAGTATTTT

D: TRBD2
V: TRBV7-9
size: -
J: TRBJ2-3
CDR3: CASSVLAGGSTDTQYF
DNA: TGTGCCAGCAGCGTACTAGCGGGGGGGAGCACAGATACGCAGTATTTT

D: -
V: TRBV19
size: -
J: TRBJ1-4
CDR3: CASKEELTNEKLFF
DNA: TGTGCCAGTAAAGAAGAACTGACAAATGAAAAACTGTTTTTT